Sequencing of this T cell receptor beta chain was carried out in a study of blood T cells in healthy people across ages. Whole-study findings and limits: Whereas aged donors had fewer naive CD4+ cells, long-lived donors had more of them and higher diversity.

Regarding this clonotype: Antigen unknown.

Trimming took 4 bases from V and 7 from J, leaving 18 bases between them. This CDR3 region has 14 residues. Germline V lookup: CDR1 SGDLS, CDR2 YYNGEE. Then a second PCR, running about 6 to 11 cycles, was carried out with a sample-barcoded 5' primer and a J-beta primer mix. TCRdb independently ran MiXCR on the 5' RACE reads; one entry per CDR3 protein. The table lists 1.5 million to 1.9 million distinct CDR3 sequences, approximately 43% of them singletons. The sequencing sample was made of blood. This receptor was taken from a woman aged 18-29 years in good health. This chain connects TRBV9 to TRBJ2-7; D not certain. CDR3 amino acids: CASSPPHGANEQYF. In DNA, the CDR3 is TGTGCCAGCAGCCCGCCACATGGCGCCAATGAGCAGTACTTC. Full variable domain (outside the CDR3, taken from reference TRBV9 and TRBJ2-7): DSGVTQTPKHLITATGQRVTLRCSPRSGDLSVYWYQQSLDQGLQFLIQYYNGEERAKGNILERFSAQQFPDLHSELNLSSLELGDSALYFCASSPPHGANEQYFGPGTRLTVT.